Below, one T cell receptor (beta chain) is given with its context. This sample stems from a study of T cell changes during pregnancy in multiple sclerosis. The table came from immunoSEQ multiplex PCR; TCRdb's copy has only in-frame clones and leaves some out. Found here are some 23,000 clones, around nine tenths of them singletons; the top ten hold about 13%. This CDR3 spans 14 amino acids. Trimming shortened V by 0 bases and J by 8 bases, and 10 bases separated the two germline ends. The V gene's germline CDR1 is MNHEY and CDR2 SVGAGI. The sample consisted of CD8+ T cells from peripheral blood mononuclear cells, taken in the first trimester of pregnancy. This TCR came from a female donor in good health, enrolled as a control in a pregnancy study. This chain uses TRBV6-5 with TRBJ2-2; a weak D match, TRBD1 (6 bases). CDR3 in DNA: TGTGCCAGCAGTTACTCGATGGGGGCGGGGGAGCTGTTTTTT. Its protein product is CASSYSMGAGELFF.